This T cell receptor (beta chain) was captured in a study of T cells in tuberculosis. After thawing and overnight rest, PBMC were stained with GMM-loaded CD1B tetramer, viability dye and anti-CD3 for sorting. CD1B tetramers were loaded with Rhodococcus equi-derived C32 glucose monomycolate. The assay was immunoSEQ multiplex PCR, and TCRdb's table has in-frame clones only and misses some. The sample consists of roughly 92,000 clones, roughly 88% of them appearing once. CDR1 and CDR2 (germline): ENHRY, SYGVKD. The CDR3 spans 11 residues. The V end was cut by 10 bases, the J end by 6 bases, with 12 bases between.

Sequencing was carried out using CD1b-GMM tetramer-negative cells sorted from PBMCs. The clonotype was recovered from an adult woman with latent tuberculosis. The chain recombines TRBV10-3 with TRBJ1-2; D is undetermined. CDR3 loop: CATERGNGYTF. CDR3 coding DNA: TGTGCCACCGAAAGAGGAAATGGCTACACCTTC.